A single sample gave rise to the 8 T cell receptor beta chains below, sequenced in a study of T cell repertoires in cytomegalovirus infection. TCRdb redid the calling of the reads with MiXCR, one entry per CDR3 protein. The profile shows a few hundred thousand distinct CDR3 sequences, roughly an eighth of them singletons. Sequenced: PBMCs. The source is a human donor in good health (CMV status not recorded). Some clones in this sample may be carry-over from other donors' samples.

This clonotype showed up many times. This chain links TRBV29-1 with TRBJ1-6, with D hard to call. Trimming removed 5 bases at V and 10 bases at J, with 15 bases between. From germline, CDR1 is SQVTM and CDR2 ANQGSEA. The CDR3 contains 13 residues. This CDR3 is CSVQSDTSSPLHF. In DNA form, the CDR3 reads TGCAGCGTTCAGTCGGATACCTCGTCACCCCTCCACTTT.

The table lists this clonotype with a few counts. The chain recombines TRBV7-6 with TRBJ2-1, with unresolved D. The CDR3 is 15 residues long. Germline V gene lookup returns CDR1 SGHVS and CDR2 FNYEAQ. The ends were cut back, 5 bases at V and 2 bases at J, with 13 bases in the middle. The CDR3 sequence is CASSRLLQAYNEQFF. The CDR3 DNA sequence: TGTGCCAGCAGCCGCCTGCTCCAGGCCTACAATGAGCAGTTCTTC.

This clonotype ranks as medium-sized. The chain joins TRBV7-2 to TRBJ2-1; the D is unclear. V dropped 6 bases and J dropped 3 bases, with 12 bases sitting between them. The CDR3 covers 14 residues. From germline, CDR1 is SGHTA and CDR2 FQGNSA. The chain's CDR3 is CASSLRQVYNEQFF. DNA of the CDR3: TGTGCCAGCAGTCTCAGGCAGGTCTACAATGAGCAGTTCTTC.

This clonotype was seen ten or more times. This rearrangement joins TRBV12-3 or TRBV12-4 to TRBJ2-4, with 7 bases matching TRBD2. V shed 3 bases, J shed 8 bases, and the junction held 7 bases outside the gene matches. CDR3 length: 14 amino acids. Here the CDR3 reads CASSFGGGGDIQYF. CDR3 in DNA: TGTGCCAGCAGTTTTGGCGGGGGTGGGGACATTCAGTACTTC.

There are many counts of this clonotype. The gene calls are TRBV7-2 and TRBJ2-5; weak D call: TRBD1 (5 bases). Trimming left V 5 bases short and J 0 bases short, with 10 bases between. The V gene's germline CDR1 is SGHTA and CDR2 FQGNSA. The CDR3 is 14 residues long. For the CDR3, the DNA is TGTGCCAGCAGCACATCGACAGACCAAGAGACCCAGTACTTC. This sequence encodes CASSTSTDQETQYF.

This clonotype was detected only a few times. This rearrangement joins TRBV28 to TRBJ2-2; D gene unclear. Deletions cut 4 bases from V and 4 bases from J, with 13 bases between. This CDR3 contains 15 residues. Germline V gene sequence: CDR1 MDHEN, CDR2 SYDVKM. The CDR3 region is CASSSLTLVTGELFF. CDR3 nucleotide sequence: TGTGCCAGCAGTTCTTTGACCTTGGTCACCGGGGAGCTGTTTTTT.

This clonotype showed up many times. The genes are TRBV7-9 and TRBJ2-2; 8 nucleotides match TRBD1. V lost 4 bases to trimming and J lost 6 bases; unmatched junction nucleotides: 7. Per the germline V gene, CDR1 is SEHNR and CDR2 is FQNEAQ (reference sequence). The CDR3 totals 15 residues. CDR3 residues: CASSSDREKAGELFF. CDR3 in DNA: TGTGCCAGCAGCTCGGACAGGGAGAAGGCCGGGGAGCTGTTTTTT. Drawing the rest from reference TRBV7-9 and TRBJ2-2, the complete variable domain is DTGVSQNPRHKITKRGQNVTFRCDPISEHNRLYWYRQTLGQGPEFLTYFQNEAQLEKSRLLSDRFSAERPKGSFSTLEIQRTEQGDSAMYLCASSSDREKAGELFFGEGSRLTVL.

This clonotype was detected ten times or more. This chain connects TRBV7-2 to TRBJ1-2; D perhaps matches TRBD1 (5 bases). This CDR3 spans 17 amino acids. Germline CDR1 reads SGHTA; CDR2 reads FQGNSA. V dropped 5 bases and J dropped 9 bases, with 28 bases sitting between them. The CDR3 DNA reads TGTGCCAGCAGCCCCCAAAGAGCGAGCAGCGGGGGTACTAGCTACACCTTC. It encodes CASSPQRASSGGTSYTF. The entire variable domain, with the rest obtained from reference TRBV7-2 and TRBJ1-2, is as follows: GAGVSQSPSNKVTEKGKDVELRCDPISGHTALYWYRQSLGQGLEFLIYFQGNSAPDKSGLPSDRFSAERTGGSVSTLTIQRTQQEDSAVYLCASSPQRASSGGTSYTFGSGTRLTVV.